This T cell receptor (beta chain) came from a study of T-cell memory formation after mild COVID-19. TCRdb re-called the 5' RACE reads with MiXCR, one entry per CDR3 protein. The sample records about 160,000 distinct CDR3 sequences, roughly 28% being singletons. Trimming removed 2 bases at V and 0 bases at J, with 11 bases between. CDR1 and CDR2 (germline): SGHVS, FQNEAQ. The CDR3 is 15 residues long. The J gene is TRBJ2-7, the V gene TRBV7-8; tentatively, D is TRBD1 (6 bases). This clonotype originated in an adult woman who had mild COVID-19 (a few samples of this study predate the infection). Cell type and time point are not known. Sequenced: PBMCs or a T cell subset sorted from them (not recorded which). The CDR3, as DNA: TGTGCCAGCAGCTTACGGGACACCCACTCCTACGAGCAGTACTTC. Protein: CASSLRDTHSYEQYF.